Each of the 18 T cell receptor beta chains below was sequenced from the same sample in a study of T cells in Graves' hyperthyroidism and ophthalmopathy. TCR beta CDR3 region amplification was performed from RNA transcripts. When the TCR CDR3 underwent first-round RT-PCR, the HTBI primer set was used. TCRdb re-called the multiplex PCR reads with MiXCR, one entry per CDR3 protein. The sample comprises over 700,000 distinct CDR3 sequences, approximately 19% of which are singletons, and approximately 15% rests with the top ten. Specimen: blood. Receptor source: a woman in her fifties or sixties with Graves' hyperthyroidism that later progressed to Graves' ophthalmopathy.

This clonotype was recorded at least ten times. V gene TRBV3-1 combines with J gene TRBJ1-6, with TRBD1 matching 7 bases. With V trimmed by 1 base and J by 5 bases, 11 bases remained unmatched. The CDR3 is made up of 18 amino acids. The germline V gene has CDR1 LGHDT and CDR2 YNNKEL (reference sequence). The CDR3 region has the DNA TGTGCCAGCAGCCAAGCGTTACAGGGGTTAACGGATAATTCACCCCTCCACTTT. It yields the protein CASSQALQGLTDNSPLHF.

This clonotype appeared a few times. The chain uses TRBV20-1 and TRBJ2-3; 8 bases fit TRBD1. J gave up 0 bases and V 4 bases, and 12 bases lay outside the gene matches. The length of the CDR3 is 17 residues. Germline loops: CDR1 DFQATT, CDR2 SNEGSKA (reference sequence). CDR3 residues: CSAMEGTGYSSTDTQYF. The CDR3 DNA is TGCAGTGCTATGGAAGGGACAGGTTACTCTAGCACAGATACGCAGTATTTT.

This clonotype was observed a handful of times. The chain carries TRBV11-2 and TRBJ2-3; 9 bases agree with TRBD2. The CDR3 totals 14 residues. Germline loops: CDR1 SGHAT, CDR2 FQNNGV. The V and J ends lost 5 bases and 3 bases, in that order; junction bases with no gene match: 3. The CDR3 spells CASSMGLATDTQYF. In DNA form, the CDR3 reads TGTGCCAGCAGCATGGGACTAGCAACAGATACGCAGTATTTT. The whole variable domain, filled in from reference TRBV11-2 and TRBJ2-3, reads EAGVAQSPRYKIIEKRQSVAFWCNPISGHATLYWYQQILGQGPKLLIQFQNNGVVDDSQLPKDRFSAERLKGVDSTLKIQPAKLEDSAVYLCASSMGLATDTQYFGPGTRLTVL.

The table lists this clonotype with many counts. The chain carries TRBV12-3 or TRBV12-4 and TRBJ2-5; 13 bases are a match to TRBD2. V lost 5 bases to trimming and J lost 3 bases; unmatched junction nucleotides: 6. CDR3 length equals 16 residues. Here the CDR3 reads CASSTTSGGAKETQYF. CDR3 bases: TGTGCCAGCAGTACTACTAGCGGGGGGGCGAAAGAGACCCAGTACTTC.

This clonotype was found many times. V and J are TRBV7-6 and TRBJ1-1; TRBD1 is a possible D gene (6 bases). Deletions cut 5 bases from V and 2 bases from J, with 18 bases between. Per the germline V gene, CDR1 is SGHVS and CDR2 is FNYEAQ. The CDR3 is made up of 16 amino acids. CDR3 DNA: TGTGCCAGCAGCGAGACCCCCAGGGGCCGAAACACTGAAGCTTTCTTT. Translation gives CASSETPRGRNTEAFF.

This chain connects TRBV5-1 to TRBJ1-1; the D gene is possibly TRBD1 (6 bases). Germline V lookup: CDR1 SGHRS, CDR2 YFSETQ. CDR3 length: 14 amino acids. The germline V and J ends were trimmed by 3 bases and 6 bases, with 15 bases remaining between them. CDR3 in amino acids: CASSWDTLYAEAFF. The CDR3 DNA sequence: TGCGCCAGCAGCTGGGACACTCTGTACGCTGAAGCTTTCTTT.

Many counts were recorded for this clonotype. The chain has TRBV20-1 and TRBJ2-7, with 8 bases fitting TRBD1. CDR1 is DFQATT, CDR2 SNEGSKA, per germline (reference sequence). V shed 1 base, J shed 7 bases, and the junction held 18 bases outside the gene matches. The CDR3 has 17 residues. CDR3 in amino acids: CSARAAATGDESGEQYF. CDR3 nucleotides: TGCAGTGCTAGAGCTGCCGCGACAGGGGACGAGTCAGGGGAGCAGTACTTC.

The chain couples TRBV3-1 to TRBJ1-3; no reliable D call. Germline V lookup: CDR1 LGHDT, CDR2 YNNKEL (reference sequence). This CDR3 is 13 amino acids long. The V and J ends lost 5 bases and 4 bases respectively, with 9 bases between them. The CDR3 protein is CASSGRGGNTIYF. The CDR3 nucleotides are TGTGCCAGCAGCGGTCGTGGGGGAAACACCATATATTTT.

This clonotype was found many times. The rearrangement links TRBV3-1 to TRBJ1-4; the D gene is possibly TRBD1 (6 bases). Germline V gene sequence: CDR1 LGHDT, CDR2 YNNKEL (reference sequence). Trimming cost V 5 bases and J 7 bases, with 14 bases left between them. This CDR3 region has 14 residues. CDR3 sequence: CASSARQAGEKLFF. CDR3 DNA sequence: TGTGCCAGCAGCGCTAGACAGGCCGGTGAAAAACTGTTTTTT.

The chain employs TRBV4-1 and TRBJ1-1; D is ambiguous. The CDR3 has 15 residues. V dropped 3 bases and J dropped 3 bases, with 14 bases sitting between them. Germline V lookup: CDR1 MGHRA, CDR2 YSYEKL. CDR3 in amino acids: CASSHYIGEDTEAFF. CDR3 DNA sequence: TGCGCCAGCAGCCACTATATCGGGGAGGACACTGAAGCTTTCTTT.

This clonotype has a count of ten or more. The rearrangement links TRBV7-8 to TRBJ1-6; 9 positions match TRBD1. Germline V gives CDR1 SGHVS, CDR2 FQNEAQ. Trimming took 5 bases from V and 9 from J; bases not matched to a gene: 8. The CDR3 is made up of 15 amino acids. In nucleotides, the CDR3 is TGTGCCAGCAGCCCAGGACAGGGGCGGGGTTCACCCCTCCACTTT. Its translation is CASSPGQGRGSPLHF.

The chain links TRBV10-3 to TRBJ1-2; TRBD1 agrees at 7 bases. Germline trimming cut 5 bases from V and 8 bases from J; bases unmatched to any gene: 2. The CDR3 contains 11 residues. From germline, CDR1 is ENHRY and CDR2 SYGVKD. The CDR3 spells CAISTGEGYTF. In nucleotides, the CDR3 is TGTGCCATCAGTACAGGGGAGGGCTACACCTTC.

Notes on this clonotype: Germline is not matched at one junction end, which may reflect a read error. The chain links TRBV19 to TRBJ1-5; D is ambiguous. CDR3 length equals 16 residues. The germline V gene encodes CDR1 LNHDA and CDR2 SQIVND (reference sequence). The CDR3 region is CASSPTRPGPNRPQHF. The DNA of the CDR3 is TGTGCCAGTAGCCCAACAAGACCGGGCCCCAATCGGCCCCAGCATTTT.

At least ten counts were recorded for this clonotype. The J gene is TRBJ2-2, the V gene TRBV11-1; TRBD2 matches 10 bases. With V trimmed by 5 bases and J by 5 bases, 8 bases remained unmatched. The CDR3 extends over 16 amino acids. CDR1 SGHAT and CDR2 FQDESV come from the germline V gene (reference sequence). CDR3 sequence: CASSRPTSGVTGELFF. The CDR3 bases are TGTGCCAGCAGCCGACCTACTAGCGGGGTTACCGGGGAGCTGTTTTTT.

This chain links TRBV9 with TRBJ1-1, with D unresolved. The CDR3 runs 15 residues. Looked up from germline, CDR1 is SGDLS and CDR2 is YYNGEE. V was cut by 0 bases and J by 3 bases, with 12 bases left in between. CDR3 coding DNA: TGTGCCAGCAGCGTAGACAGCAATTGGGACACTGAAGCTTTCTTT. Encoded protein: CASSVDSNWDTEAFF.

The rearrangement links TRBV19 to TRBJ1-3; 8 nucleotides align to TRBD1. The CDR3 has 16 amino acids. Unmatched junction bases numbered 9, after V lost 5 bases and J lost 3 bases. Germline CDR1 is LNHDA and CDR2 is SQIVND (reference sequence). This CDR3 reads CASSLQQGEIGNTIYF. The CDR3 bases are TGTGCCAGTAGTCTCCAACAGGGGGAAATTGGAAACACCATATATTTT.

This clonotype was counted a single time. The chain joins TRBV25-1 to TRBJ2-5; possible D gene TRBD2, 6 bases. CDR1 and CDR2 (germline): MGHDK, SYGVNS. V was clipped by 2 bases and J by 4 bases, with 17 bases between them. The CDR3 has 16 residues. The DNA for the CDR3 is TGTGCCAGCAGTGAAATGGGCGGGACCCGGCGAGAGACCCAGTACTTC. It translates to CASSEMGGTRRETQYF. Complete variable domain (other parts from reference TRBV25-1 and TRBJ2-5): EADIYQTPRYLVIGTGKKITLECSQTMGHDKMYWYQQDPGMELHLIHYSYGVNSTEKGDLSSESTVSRIRTEHFPLTLESARPSHTSQYLCASSEMGGTRRETQYFGPGTRLLVL.

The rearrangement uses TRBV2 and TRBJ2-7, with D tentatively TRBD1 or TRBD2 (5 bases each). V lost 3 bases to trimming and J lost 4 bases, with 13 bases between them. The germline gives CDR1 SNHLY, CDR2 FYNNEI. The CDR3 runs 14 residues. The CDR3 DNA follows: TGTGCCAGCAGTGAGCGGGCAGGGTCGTACGAGCAGTACTTC. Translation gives CASSERAGSYEQYF.